This TCR beta chain was observed in a study of blood T cell repertoires in COVID-19. On the study more broadly: The samples span acute and convalescent COVID-19 from the United States, Italy and Spain. T cells, B-cell-depleted T cells, or PBMCs provided the cDNA or gDNA that served as material.

Seattle's cohort entered during active infection and was followed longitudinally. This clone was observed a handful of times. Germline CDR1 SGHTA, CDR2 FQGNSA. The germline V and J ends were trimmed by 5 bases and 2 bases, with 9 bases remaining between them. The CDR3 contains 13 residues. Per the original methods: Estimation of nucleated cell counts was performed using reference gene primer amplification. Sequenced by immunoSEQ multiplex PCR; TCRdb stores in-frame clones only, minus some. V and J calls and clone size come straight from that table; D and trimming were deduced from the DNA. The repertoire holds tens of thousands of clones, with roughly 88% as singletons.

This clonotype was sampled from a man between 25 and 39 years old with COVID-19, enrolled during active disease. The V call is TRBV7-2, the J call TRBJ1-2; no clear D. Sequencing was done on a sample of peripheral blood. CDR3 sequence reads: CASSPNLNYGYTF. The DNA for the CDR3 is TGTGCCAGCAGCCCCAACCTAAACTATGGCTACACCTTC.